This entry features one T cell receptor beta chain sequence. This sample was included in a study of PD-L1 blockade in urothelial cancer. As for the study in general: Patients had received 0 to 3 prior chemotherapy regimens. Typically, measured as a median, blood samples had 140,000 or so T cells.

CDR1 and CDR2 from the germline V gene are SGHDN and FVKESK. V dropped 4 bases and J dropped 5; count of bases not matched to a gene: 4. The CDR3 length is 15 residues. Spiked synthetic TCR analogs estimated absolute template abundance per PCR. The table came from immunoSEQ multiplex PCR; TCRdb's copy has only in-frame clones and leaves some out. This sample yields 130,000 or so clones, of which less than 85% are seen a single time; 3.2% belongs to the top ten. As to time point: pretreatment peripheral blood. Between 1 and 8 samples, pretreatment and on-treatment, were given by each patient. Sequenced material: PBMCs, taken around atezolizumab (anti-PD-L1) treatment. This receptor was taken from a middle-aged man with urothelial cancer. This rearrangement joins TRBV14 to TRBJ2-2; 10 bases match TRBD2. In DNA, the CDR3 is TGTGCCAGCAGCCCACTAGCGGGGTTAACCGGGGAGCTGTTTTTT. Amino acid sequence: CASSPLAGLTGELFF.